This is a list of T cell receptor beta chains from one sample in a study of cytomegalovirus exposure and HLA in healthy donors. Some clones are missing from TCRdb's copy, which holds only in-frame ones; the method was immunoSEQ multiplex PCR. The sample has some 150,000 clones, around 77% seen once. The sequencing sample was made of PBMCs. These receptor sequences come from a man between 60 and 75 years old in good health and CMV-seronegative. The conserved cysteine and the conserved F or W are not part of the CDR3 here. Clone size, where shown, is once, few, many, or a class for clones that have expanded.

CDR3,V,size
ASSVDRGNQETQY,TRBV5-1,NA
ASKAQGGEKLF,TRBV18,once
SSSLDLLAISRLH,TRBV7-9,NA
ASTTSGGVYEKLF,TRBV7-2,NA
ASRPSGSKYEQY,TRBV27,NA
ASSLKRGRDYEQY,TRBV27,NA
SAGLAADTQY,TRBV29-1,NA
SSSLVLSGTGDEQY,TRBV7-9,NA
ASSRDSYNEQF,TRBV21-1,NA
ASSLRGTGYT,TRBV6-4,NA
ASIRTGGKLYNEQF,TRBV10-2,NA
ASSSRTSGAHTGELF,TRBV5-1,NA
ASSRPGLQETQY,TRBV18,NA
ASSLIGGLCQ,TRBV28,NA
ASSTIGTGSGNTIY,TRBV19,NA
ASSFSDGGSGANVLT,TRBV7-2,once
ASSARGTGSYEQY,TRBV9,NA
ASNSRLAGNEQF,TRBV19,NA
ASSPLAGGPHEQY,TRBV18,few
ASRYTVSTDTQY,TRBV2,few
ASTHRDSHSYEQY,TRBV28,NA
ASKRGSSGNTIY,TRBV14,NA
ASRLLVGCRCSIEKLF,TRBV12-2,NA
ASSYSAGAGNTEAF,TRBV6-5,NA
ASSVGGRRNEKLF,TRBV9,NA
ASSPGGQIDEQY,TRBV4-2,NA
ASSGLSYEQY,TRBV9,NA
ASSITGRGTEAF,TRBV19,NA
ASSLSTGLGTEAF,TRBV27,NA
ASSKALTPIYSGRAIDTQY,TRBV21-1,NA
ASRRNYEQY,TRBV6-6,NA
AWTLGGAREQY,TRBV30,NA
ASSFNSKIKNEKLF,TRBV5-4,NA
ASPRPGLQTGELF,TRBV18,NA
ASSLTGGEVYEQY,TRBV14,few
ASSQDWTTSHEQF,TRBV11-2,NA
ASSWTGPSYEQY,TRBV5-6,NA
ASSHTRQGSGQY,TRBV19,NA
ASSSTWPSVEQY,TRBV7-7,NA
ASSGIGDRVNNEQF,TRBV7-8,NA
ASSYQGPYNEQF,TRBV6-5,NA
ASSFGLVQETQY,TRBV7-8,NA
ASGGVPGEQF,TRBV9,NA
ASGAGASEETQY,TRBV5-1,NA